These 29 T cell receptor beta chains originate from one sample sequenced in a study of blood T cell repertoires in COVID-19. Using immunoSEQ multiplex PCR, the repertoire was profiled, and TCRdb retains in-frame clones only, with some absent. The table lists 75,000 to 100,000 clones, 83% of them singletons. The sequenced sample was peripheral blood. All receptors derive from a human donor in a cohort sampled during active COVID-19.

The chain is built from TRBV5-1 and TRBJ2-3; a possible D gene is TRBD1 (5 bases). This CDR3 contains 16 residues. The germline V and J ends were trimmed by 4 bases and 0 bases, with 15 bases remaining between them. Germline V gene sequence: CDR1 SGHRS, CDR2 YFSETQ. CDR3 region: CASSHQGFPSTDTQYF. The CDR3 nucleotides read TGCGCCAGCAGCCATCAGGGTTTCCCTAGCACAGATACGCAGTATTTT. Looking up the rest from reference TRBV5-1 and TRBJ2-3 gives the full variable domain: KAGVTQTPRYLIKTRGQQVTLSCSPISGHRSVSWYQQTPGQGLQFLFEYFSETQRNKGNFPGRFSGRQFSNSRSEMNVSTLELGDSALYLCASSHQGFPSTDTQYFGPGTRLTVL.

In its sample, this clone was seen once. The CDR3 coding sequence is TGTGCCAGTAGTGCCCAGGGGGCAGATTCACCCCTCCACTTT. It codes for CASSAQGADSPLHF. V usage is TRBV19 and J usage is TRBJ1-6, with TRBD1 matching 8 bases. Germline V gives CDR1 LNHDA, CDR2 SQIVND (reference sequence). CDR3 length: 14 amino acids. Trimming took 5 bases from V and 8 from J; bases not matched to a gene: 5.

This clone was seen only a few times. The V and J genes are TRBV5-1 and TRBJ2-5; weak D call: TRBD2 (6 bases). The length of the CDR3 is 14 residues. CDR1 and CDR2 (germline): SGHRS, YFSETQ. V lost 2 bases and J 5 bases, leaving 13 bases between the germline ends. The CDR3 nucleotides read TGCGCCAGCAGCTTTGGACTAAGAAAGGAGACCCAGTACTTC. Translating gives CASSFGLRKETQYF.

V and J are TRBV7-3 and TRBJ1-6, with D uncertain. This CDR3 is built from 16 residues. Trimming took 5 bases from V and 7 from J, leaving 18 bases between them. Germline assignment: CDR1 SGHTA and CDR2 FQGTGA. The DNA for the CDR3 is TGTGCCAGCAGCACTAGCGGCGGCATAAAGAATTCACCCCTCCACTTT. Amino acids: CASSTSGGIKNSPLHF.

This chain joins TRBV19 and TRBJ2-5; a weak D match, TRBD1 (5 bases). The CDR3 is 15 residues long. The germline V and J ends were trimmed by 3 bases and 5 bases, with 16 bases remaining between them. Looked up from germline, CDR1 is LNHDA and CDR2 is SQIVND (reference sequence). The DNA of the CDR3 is TGTGCCAGTAGTATGTCAGGGCAGACGGGTGAGACCCAGTACTTC. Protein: CASSMSGQTGETQYF.

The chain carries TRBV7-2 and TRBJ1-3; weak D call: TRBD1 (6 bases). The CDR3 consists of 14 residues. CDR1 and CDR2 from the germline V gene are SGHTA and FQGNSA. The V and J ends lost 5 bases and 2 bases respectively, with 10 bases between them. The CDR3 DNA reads TGTGCCAGCAGCAGAGGGGGTGCTGGAAACACCATATATTTT. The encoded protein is CASSRGGAGNTIYF.

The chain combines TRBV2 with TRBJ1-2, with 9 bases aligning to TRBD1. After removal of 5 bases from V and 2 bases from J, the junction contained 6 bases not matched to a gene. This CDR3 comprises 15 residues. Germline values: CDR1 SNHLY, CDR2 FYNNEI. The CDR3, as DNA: TGTGCCAGCAGTCCGAACAGGGGGCCCAACTATGGCTACACCTTC. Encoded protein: CASSPNRGPNYGYTF.

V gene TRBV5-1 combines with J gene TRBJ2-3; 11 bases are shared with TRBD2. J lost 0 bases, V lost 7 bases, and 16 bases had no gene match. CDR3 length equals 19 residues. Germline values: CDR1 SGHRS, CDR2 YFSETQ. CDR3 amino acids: CASYDPSGGPGTSTDTQYF. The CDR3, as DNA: TGCGCCAGCTACGACCCTAGCGGGGGGCCGGGAACTAGCACAGATACGCAGTATTTT.

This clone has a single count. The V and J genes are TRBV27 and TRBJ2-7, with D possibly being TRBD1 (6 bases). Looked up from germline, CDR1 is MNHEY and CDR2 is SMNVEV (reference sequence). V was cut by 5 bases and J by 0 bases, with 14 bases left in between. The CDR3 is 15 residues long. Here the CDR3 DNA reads TGTGCCAGCAGTGACCGTAGGACAGCCTCCTACGAGCAGTACTTC. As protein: CASSDRRTASYEQYF.

The CDR3 region is CASSQLRGSTEAFF. In nucleotides, the CDR3 is TGCGCCAGCAGCCAATTAAGGGGGAGCACTGAAGCTTTCTTT. The V call is TRBV4-1, the J call TRBJ1-1, with D tentatively TRBD1 (6 bases). The CDR3 is 14 amino acids. CDR1 is MGHRA, CDR2 YSYEKL, per germline. V was cut by 2 bases and J by 4 bases, with 11 bases left in between.

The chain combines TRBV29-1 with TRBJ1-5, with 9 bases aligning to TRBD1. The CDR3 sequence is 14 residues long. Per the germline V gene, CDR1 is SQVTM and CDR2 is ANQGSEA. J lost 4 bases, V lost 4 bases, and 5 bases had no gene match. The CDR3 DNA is TGCAGCGTTGGACAGGGGGGGGTGAATCAGCCCCAGCATTTT. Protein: CSVGQGGVNQPQHF.

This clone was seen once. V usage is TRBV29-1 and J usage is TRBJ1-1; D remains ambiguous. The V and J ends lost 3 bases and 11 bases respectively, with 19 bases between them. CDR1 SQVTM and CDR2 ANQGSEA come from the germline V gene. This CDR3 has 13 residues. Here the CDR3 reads CSVDPGGWRGAFF. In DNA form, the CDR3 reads TGCAGCGTTGACCCTGGAGGTTGGCGGGGTGCTTTCTTT.

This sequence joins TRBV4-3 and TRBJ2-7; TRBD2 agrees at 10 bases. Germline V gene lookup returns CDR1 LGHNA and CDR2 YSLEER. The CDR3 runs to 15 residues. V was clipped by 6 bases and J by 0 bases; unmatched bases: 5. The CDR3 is CASSRSGGGSYEQYF. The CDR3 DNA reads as TGCGCCAGCAGTCGAAGCGGGGGGGGCTCCTACGAGCAGTACTTC.

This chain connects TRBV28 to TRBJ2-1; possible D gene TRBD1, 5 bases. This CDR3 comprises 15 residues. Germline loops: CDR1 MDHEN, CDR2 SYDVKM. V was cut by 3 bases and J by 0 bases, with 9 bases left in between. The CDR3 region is CASSFQGSSYNEQFF. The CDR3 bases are TGTGCCAGCAGTTTTCAGGGTTCCTCCTACAATGAGCAGTTCTTC.

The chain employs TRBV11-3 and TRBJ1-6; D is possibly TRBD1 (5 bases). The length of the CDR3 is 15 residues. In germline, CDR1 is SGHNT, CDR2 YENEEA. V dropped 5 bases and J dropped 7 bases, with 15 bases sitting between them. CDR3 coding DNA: TGTGCCAGCAGCACCACGACAGTTTCGAATTCACCCCTCCACTTT. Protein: CASSTTTVSNSPLHF.

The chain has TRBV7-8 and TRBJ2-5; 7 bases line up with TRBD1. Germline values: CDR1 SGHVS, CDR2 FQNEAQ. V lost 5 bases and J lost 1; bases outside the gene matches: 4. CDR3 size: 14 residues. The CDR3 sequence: CASSQGTVQETQYF. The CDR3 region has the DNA TGTGCCAGCAGCCAAGGGACAGTCCAAGAGACCCAGTACTTC.

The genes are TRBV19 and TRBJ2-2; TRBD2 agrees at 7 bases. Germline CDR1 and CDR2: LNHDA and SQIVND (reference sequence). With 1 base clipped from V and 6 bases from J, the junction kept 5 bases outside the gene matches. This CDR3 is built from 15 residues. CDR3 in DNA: TGTGCCAGTAGTATAGTTGGGACTAAAGCCGGGGAGCTGTTTTTT. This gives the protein CASSIVGTKAGELFF.

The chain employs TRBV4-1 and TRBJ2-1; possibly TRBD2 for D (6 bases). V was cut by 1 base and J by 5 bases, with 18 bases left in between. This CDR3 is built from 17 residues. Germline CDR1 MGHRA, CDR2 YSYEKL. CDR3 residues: CASSQVFGGTGHNEQFF. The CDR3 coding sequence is TGCGCCAGCAGCCAAGTCTTCGGCGGGACTGGACACAATGAGCAGTTCTTC.

Written as DNA, the CDR3 is TGTGCCAGCAGTGAAGGGGTGGTAGGACATCGGAACACTGAAGCTTTCTTT. Protein product: CASSEGVVGHRNTEAFF. The chain couples TRBV2 to TRBJ1-1; D possibly corresponds to TRBD1 (5 bases). The V and J ends lost 1 base and 1 base respectively, with 16 bases between them. Germline V gene data show CDR1 as SNHLY and CDR2 as FYNNEI. The CDR3 extends over 17 amino acids. Drawing the rest from reference TRBV2 and TRBJ1-1, the complete variable domain is EPEVTQTPSHQVTQMGQEVILRCVPISNHLYFYWYRQILGQKVEFLVSFYNNEISEKSEIFDDQFSVERPDGSNFTLKIRSTKLEDSAMYFCASSEGVVGHRNTEAFFGQGTRLTVV.

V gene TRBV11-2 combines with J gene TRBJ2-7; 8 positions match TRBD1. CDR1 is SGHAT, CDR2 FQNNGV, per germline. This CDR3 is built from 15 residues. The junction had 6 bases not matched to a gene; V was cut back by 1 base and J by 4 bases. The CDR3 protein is CASSLGAGGTYEQYF. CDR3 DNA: TGTGCCAGCAGCTTAGGGGCAGGGGGCACGTACGAGCAGTACTTC. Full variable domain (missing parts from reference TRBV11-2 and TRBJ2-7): EAGVAQSPRYKIIEKRQSVAFWCNPISGHATLYWYQQILGQGPKLLIQFQNNGVVDDSQLPKDRFSAERLKGVDSTLKIQPAKLEDSAVYLCASSLGAGGTYEQYFGPGTRLTVT.

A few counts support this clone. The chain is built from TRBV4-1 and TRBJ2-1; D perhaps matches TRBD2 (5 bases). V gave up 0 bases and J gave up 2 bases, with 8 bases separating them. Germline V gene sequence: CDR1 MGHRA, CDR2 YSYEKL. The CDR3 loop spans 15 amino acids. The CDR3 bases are TGCGCCAGCAGCCAAGAGGAGACTACCTACAATGAGCAGTTCTTC. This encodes CASSQEETTYNEQFF.

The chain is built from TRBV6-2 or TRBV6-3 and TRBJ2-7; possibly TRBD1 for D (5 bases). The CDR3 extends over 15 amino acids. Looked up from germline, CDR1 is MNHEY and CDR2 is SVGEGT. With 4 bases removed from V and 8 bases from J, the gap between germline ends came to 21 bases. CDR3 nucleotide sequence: TGTGCCAGCAGTTTCACTCGTGGCAGGGATGGTAAGCAGTACTTC. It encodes CASSFTRGRDGKQYF.

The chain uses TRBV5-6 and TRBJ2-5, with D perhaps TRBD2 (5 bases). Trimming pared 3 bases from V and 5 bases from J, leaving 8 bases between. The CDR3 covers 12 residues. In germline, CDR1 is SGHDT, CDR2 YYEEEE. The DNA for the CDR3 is TGTGCCAGCAGCTGGAGGAGCGAGACCCAGTACTTC. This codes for CASSWRSETQYF.

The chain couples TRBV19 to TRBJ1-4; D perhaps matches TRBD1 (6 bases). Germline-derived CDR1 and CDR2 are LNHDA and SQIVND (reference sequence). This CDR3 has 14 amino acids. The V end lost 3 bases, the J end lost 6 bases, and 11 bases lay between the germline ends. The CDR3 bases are TGTGCCAGTAGTATGGGACAAAGTGATGAAAAACTGTTTTTT. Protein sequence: CASSMGQSDEKLFF.

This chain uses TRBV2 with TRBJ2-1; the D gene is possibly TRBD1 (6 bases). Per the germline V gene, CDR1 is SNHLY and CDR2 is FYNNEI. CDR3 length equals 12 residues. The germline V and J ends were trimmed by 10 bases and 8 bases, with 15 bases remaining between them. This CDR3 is CATRDIVDEQFF. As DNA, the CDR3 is TGTGCCACCCGGGACATCGTAGATGAGCAGTTCTTC.

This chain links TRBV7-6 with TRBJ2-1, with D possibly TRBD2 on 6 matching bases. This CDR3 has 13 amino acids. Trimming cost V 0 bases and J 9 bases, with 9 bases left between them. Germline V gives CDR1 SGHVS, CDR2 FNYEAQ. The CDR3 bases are TGTGCCAGCAGCTTAGCGCGGGAAGGTGAGCAGTTCTTC. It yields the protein CASSLAREGEQFF.

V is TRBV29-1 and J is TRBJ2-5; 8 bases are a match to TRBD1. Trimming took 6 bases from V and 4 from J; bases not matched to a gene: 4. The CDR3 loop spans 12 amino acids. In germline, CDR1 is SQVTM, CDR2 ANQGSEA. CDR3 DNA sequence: TGCAGCGTAACCACAGGGGGAGAGACCCAGTACTTC. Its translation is CSVTTGGETQYF.

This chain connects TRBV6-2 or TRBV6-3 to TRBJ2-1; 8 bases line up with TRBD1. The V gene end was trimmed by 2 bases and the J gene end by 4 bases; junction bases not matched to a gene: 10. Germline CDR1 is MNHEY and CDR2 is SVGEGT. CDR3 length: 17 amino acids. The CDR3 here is CASSYLKQGVTYNEQFF. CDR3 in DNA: TGTGCCAGCAGTTACCTTAAACAGGGGGTAACATACAATGAGCAGTTCTTC.

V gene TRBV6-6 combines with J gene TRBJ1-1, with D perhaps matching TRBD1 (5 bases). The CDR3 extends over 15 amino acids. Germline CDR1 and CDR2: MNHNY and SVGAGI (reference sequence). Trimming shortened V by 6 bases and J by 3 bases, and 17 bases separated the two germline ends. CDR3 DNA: TGTGCCAGCAGGAGAGAGAGACAGACCCACACTGAAGCTTTCTTT. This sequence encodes CASRRERQTHTEAFF.